This record concerns one T cell receptor (beta chain) sequence. What it binds is unknown. The sample belongs to a study of T cells after yellow fever vaccination. Study conclusions and caveats: Though it reached lower strength, the secondary response hit its peak faster, day 5 versus 15. Overlap between CD4 and CD8 compartments was detected for a small share of clonotypes.

The CDR3 sequence is 11 residues long. Germline assignment: CDR1 SQVTM and CDR2 ANQGSEA. With 7 bases clipped from V and 11 bases from J, the junction kept 9 bases outside the gene matches. UMIs and a universal primer site were added when TCR cDNA was made by 5'RACE template switching. TCRdb passed the 5' RACE reads through MiXCR, listing each CDR3 protein once. The data show 250,000 to 350,000 distinct CDR3 sequences, around 4.5% seen once. The chain couples TRBV29-1 to TRBJ1-2; 8 positions match TRBD1. The sequence was collected from a man younger than 35 who received the YFV17D yellow fever vaccine. Sequencing used PBMCs, obtained 15 days after the yellow fever booster vaccination. The CDR3 bases are TGCAGCGGGATTGGACAGGGACGTTACACCTTC. This translates into CSGIGQGRYTF. Full variable domain (remainder filled in from reference TRBV29-1 and TRBJ1-2): SAVISQKPSRDICQRGTSLTIQCQVDSQVTMMFWYRQQPGQSLTLIATANQGSEATYESGFVIDKFPISRPNLTFSTLTVSNMSPEDSSIYLCSGIGQGRYTFGSGTRLTVV.